Listed here is a single TCR beta chain. Its antigen is not identified. The data are from a study of CD4 T cells in relation to SARS-CoV-2 and coronaviruses. Before the COVID-19 pandemic, during about 2010-2018, CD4+ T cells were taken from unexposed donors. Isolation of CD4+ T cells took place after approximately 11 days in culture. Testing used SARS-CoV-2 S/N and four cold-coronavirus spikes on unexposed-donor CD4+ T cells, cells permitting. On days 3 and 7, cultures got half fresh IL-2 medium. This CDR3 comprises 14 residues. CDR1 ENHRY and CDR2 SYGVKD come from the germline V gene. V dropped 10 bases and J dropped 5; count of bases not matched to a gene: 8. TCRdb's table, derived via immunoSEQ multiplex PCR, lists solely in-frame clones and lacks some. The table includes roughly 30,000 clones, nearly 80% detected once.

The sequenced sample consisted of CD4+ T cells from PBMCs, cultured in vitro. V gene TRBV10-3 combines with J gene TRBJ2-2, with 9 nucleotides matching TRBD1. This clonotype originated in a human donor in good health. As DNA, the CDR3 is TGTGCCACCTCGGGACAGGGTGGTACCGGGGAGCTGTTTTTT. Translated, it gives CATSGQGGTGELFF.